These 6 T cell receptor beta chains originate from one sample sequenced in a study of blood T cell repertoires in COVID-19. The protocol was immunoSEQ multiplex PCR, while the TCRdb copy is restricted to in-frame clones and leaves out a portion. The sample lists some 240,000 clones; 75% to 90% were seen once. The sequenced sample consisted of peripheral blood. Every receptor here comes from a man in his 60s who had recovered from COVID-19.

This CDR3 is CASSPFLAGGADTQYF. The CDR3 coding sequence is TGTGCCAGCAGCCCATTCCTAGCGGGGGGAGCGGATACGCAGTATTTT. The chain employs TRBV3-1 (or the pseudogene TRBV3-2) and TRBJ2-3, with TRBD2 matching 11 bases. The V gene end was trimmed by 4 bases and the J gene end by 6 bases; junction bases not matched to a gene: 9. Germline V gene data show CDR1 as LGHDT and CDR2 as YNNKEL (reference sequence). The CDR3 spans 16 residues.

The chain links TRBV4-1 to TRBJ1-5; 7 bases map to TRBD1. The V segment lost 8 bases and the J segment 3 bases; nucleotides outside the gene matches: 4. The CDR3 spans 13 residues. CDR1 and CDR2 from the germline V gene are MGHRA and YSYEKL. The CDR3 reads CASQGDNNQPQHF. The CDR3 DNA reads TGCGCCAGCCAGGGGGACAACAATCAGCCCCAGCATTTT.

The V and J genes are TRBV19 and TRBJ2-3; possibly TRBD2 for D (5 bases). Germline V CDR1 and CDR2: LNHDA, SQIVND (reference sequence). The V end lost 10 bases, the J end lost 0 bases, and 17 bases lay between the germline ends. The CDR3 totals 15 residues. The CDR3 DNA follows: TGTGCCACTCGAGTGGGAGCGGTGAGCACAGATACGCAGTATTTT. Encoded protein: CATRVGAVSTDTQYF. Complete variable domain (other parts from reference TRBV19 and TRBJ2-3): DGGITQSPKYLFRKEGQNVTLSCEQNLNHDAMYWYRQDPGQGLRLIYYSQIVNDFQKGDIAEGYSVSREKKESFPLTVTSAQKNPTAFYLCATRVGAVSTDTQYFGPGTRLTVL.

The CDR3 spells CSAQGAYGYTF. CDR3 nucleotide sequence: TGCAGCGCCCAGGGGGCCTATGGCTACACCTTC. This chain links TRBV29-1 with TRBJ1-2, with TRBD1 matching over 8 bases. This CDR3 contains 11 residues. CDR1 is SQVTM and CDR2 is ANQGSEA in the germline V gene. J lost 4 bases, V lost 7 bases, and 2 bases had no gene match.

The chain links TRBV19 to TRBJ2-1, with D unresolved. This CDR3 spans 11 amino acids. Trimming shortened V by 6 bases and J by 10 bases, and 10 bases separated the two germline ends. Per the germline V gene, CDR1 is LNHDA and CDR2 is SQIVND (reference sequence). The CDR3 DNA is TGTGCCAGTAGCGAGGCGTACGAGCAGTTCTTC. Translation: CASSEAYEQFF.

The chain combines TRBV18 with TRBJ2-7, with D tentatively TRBD1 (5 bases). Between the trimmed V and J ends, which lost 2 bases and 2 bases, there was a span of 13 bases. The CDR3 extends over 15 amino acids. Germline V gene data show CDR1 as KGHSH and CDR2 as LQKENI. CDR3 nucleotides: TGTGCCAGCTCACCAACCTATAACAGGCCCTACGAGCAGTACTTC. Translating gives CASSPTYNRPYEQYF.